The 11 T cell receptor beta chains in this list originate from one sample, sequenced in a study of graft-versus-host responses after intestinal transplantation. These receptors are not linked to any known antigen. The assay was immunoSEQ multiplex PCR, and TCRdb's table has in-frame clones only and misses some. Of approximately 130,000 clones listed, approximately 94% are singletons. This specimen was unstimulated CD4+ T cells sorted from spleen or lymph node cells, taken before intestinal transplant. The source of these receptors is a human donor who received an intestinal transplant.

The V and J genes are TRBV10-3 and TRBJ1-5; the D is unclear. In germline, CDR1 is ENHRY, CDR2 SYGVKD. V was shortened by 3 bases and J by 4 bases, with 13 bases between the two germline ends. CDR3 size: 15 residues. The DNA of the CDR3 is TGTGCCATCAGTGACGGCTGGAGTGATAATCAGCCCCAGCATTTT. Its protein is CAISDGWSDNQPQHF.

The V call is TRBV27, the J call TRBJ2-7, with TRBD1 matching 8 bases. Looked up from germline, CDR1 is MNHEY and CDR2 is SMNVEV (reference sequence). CDR3 length equals 14 residues. Unmatched junction bases numbered 7, after V lost 6 bases and J lost 3 bases. The CDR3, as DNA: TGTGCCAGCAGACGACAGGGGACTTACTACGAGCAGTACTTC. This gives the protein CASRRQGTYYEQYF.

This chain links TRBV6-1 with TRBJ2-3; 12 nucleotides line up with TRBD1. This CDR3 has 15 residues. Germline V lookup: CDR1 MNHNS, CDR2 SASEGT. V dropped 7 bases and J dropped 7; count of bases not matched to a gene: 9. The CDR3 sequence: CASNSGTGGANTQYF. The CDR3 DNA reads TGTGCCAGCAATAGCGGGACAGGGGGCGCGAATACGCAGTATTTT.

The chain recombines TRBV7-8 with TRBJ1-5; the D gene is possibly TRBD1 (6 bases). Germline CDR1 SGHVS, CDR2 FQNEAQ. The CDR3 is 19 amino acids. V lost 4 bases and J 0 bases, leaving 22 bases between the germline ends. The CDR3 protein is CASSSLPGHNTYSNQPQHF. CDR3 nucleotides: TGTGCCAGCAGCTCGCTACCGGGACATAACACTTATAGCAATCAGCCCCAGCATTTT.

V and J are TRBV6-5 and TRBJ2-7, with D possibly TRBD2 on 5 matching bases. The CDR3 covers 14 residues. V lost 2 bases to trimming and J lost 0 bases, with 8 bases between them. The germline CDR1 and CDR2 sequences are MNHEY and SVGAGI. CDR3 nucleotides: TGTGCCAGCAGTTACGGCGGAGGCTCCTACGAGCAGTACTTC. Protein product: CASSYGGGSYEQYF.

The CDR3 coding sequence is TGTGCCAGCAGCCGTGACAGAGGGGATGGCTACACCTTC. Translation: CASSRDRGDGYTF. This chain connects TRBV5-4 to TRBJ1-2; possibly TRBD1 for D (5 bases). CDR3 length: 13 amino acids. V lost 4 bases, J lost 6 bases, and 13 bases lay in between. Germline CDR1 is SGHNT and CDR2 is YYREEE (reference sequence).

To note about this clone: One junction end disagrees with the germline gene, perhaps due to a read error. V gene TRBV4-2 combines with J gene TRBJ2-1; perhaps TRBD1 as D (6 bases). CDR1 LGHNA and CDR2 YNFKEQ come from the germline V gene. This CDR3 contains 17 residues. The CDR3 loop is CAGSRQLDRKLNNEQFF. CDR3 in DNA: TGTGCCGGCAGCCGACAGCTCGACAGGAAACTTAACAATGAGCAGTTCTTC.

The V gene is TRBV30, the J gene TRBJ2-7; possibly TRBD1 for D (5 bases). Trimming left V 1 base short and J 3 bases short, with 10 bases between. CDR1 is GTSNPN, CDR2 SVGIG, per germline (reference sequence). This CDR3 contains 13 residues. CDR3 DNA sequence: TGTGCCTGGAGTGGAGGACACGACTACGAGCAGTACTTC. Amino acids: CAWSGGHDYEQYF.

This clone was recorded only once. V is TRBV18 and J is TRBJ1-4; 8 bases map to TRBD1. CDR1 is KGHSH and CDR2 is LQKENI in the germline V gene. V shed 2 bases and J 8 bases; nucleotides not matched to a gene: 4. The CDR3 extends over 14 amino acids. CDR3 DNA: TGTGCCAGCTCACCAAGCGACAGGGGAGAAAAACTGTTTTTT. Translating it yields CASSPSDRGEKLFF.

For the CDR3, the DNA is TGTGCCACCAGCAGAGATCCCAAGGGCTCGAGCAATCAGCCCCAGCATTTT. It specifies CATSRDPKGSSNQPQHF. V and J are TRBV15 and TRBJ1-5, with D uncertain. This CDR3 has 17 amino acids. V was pared by 0 bases and J by 1 base, with 13 bases between. Germline V gene data show CDR1 as LNHNV and CDR2 as YYDKDF (reference sequence).

The gene calls are TRBV5-4 and TRBJ2-7, with a weak D call TRBD1 (6 bases). The CDR3 spans 14 residues. The V and J ends lost 0 bases and 3 bases respectively, with 10 bases between them. In germline, CDR1 is SGHNT, CDR2 YYREEE (reference sequence). This CDR3 is CASSLGYRDYEQYF. The DNA for the CDR3 is TGTGCCAGCAGCTTGGGATACAGGGACTACGAGCAGTACTTC.